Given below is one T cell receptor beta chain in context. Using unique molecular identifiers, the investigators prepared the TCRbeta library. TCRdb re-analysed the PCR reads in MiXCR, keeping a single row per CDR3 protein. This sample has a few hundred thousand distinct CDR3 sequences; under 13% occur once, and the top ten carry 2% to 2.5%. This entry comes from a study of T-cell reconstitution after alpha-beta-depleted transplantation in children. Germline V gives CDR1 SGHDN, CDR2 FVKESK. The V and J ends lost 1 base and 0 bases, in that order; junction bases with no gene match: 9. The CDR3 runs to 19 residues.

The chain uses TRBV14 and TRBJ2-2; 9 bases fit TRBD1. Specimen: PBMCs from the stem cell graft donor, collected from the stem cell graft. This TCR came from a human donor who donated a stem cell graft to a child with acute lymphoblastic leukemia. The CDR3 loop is CASSQGFAGTGPNTGELFF. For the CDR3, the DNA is TGTGCCAGCAGCCAAGGTTTCGCCGGGACAGGGCCGAACACCGGGGAGCTGTTTTTT.